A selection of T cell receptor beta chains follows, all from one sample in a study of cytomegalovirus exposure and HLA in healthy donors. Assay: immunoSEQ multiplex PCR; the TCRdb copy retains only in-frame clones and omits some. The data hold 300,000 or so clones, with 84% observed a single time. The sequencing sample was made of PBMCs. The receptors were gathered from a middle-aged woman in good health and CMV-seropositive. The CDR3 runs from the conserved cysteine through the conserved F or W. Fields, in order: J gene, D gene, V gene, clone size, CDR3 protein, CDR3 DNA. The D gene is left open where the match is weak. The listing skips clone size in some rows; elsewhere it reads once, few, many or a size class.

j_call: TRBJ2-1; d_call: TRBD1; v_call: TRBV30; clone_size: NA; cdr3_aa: CAWSVGQGHNEQFF; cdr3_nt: TGTGCCTGGAGTGTAGGACAGGGACACAATGAGCAGTTCTTC
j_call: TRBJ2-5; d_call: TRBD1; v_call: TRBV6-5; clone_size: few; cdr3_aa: CAARDRGSETQYF; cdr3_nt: TGTGCCGCCAGGGACAGGGGTTCGGAGACCCAGTACTTC
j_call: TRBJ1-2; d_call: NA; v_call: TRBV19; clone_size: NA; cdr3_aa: CASSIVPVSGPNYGYTF; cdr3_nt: TGTGCCAGTAGTATCGTTCCGGTAAGCGGCCCTAACTATGGCTACACCTTC
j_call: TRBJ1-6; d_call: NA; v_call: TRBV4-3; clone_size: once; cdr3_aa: CASSQGTANYNSPLHF; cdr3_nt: TGCGCCAGCAGCCAAGGGACAGCGAACTATAATTCACCCCTCCACTTT
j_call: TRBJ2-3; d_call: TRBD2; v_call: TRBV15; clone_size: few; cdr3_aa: CATSRGGSGGSWVDTQYF; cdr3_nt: TGTGCCACCAGCAGAGGAGGATCGGGAGGGTCCTGGGTAGATACGCAGTATTTT
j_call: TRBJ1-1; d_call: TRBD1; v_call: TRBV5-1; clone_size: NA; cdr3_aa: CASSSTGGTDTEAFF; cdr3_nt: TGCGCCAGCAGCTCGACAGGGGGGACGGACACTGAAGCTTTCTTT
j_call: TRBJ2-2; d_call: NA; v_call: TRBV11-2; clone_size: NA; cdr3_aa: CASSLSHTGELFF; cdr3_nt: TGTGCCAGCAGCTTGAGTCACACCGGGGAGCTGTTTTTT
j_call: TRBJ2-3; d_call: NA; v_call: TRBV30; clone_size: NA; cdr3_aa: CAWSPLALHTDTQYF; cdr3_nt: TGTGCCTGGAGTCCCCTAGCCCTCCACACAGATACGCAGTATTTT
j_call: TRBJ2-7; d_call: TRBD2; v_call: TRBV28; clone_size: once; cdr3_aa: CASHRTSGSYEQYF; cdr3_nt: TGTGCCAGCCACCGGACTAGCGGCTCCTACGAGCAGTACTTC
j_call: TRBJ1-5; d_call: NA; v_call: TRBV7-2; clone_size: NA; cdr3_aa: CASSLGGYSNQPQHF; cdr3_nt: TGTGCCAGCAGCTTAGGAGGGTATAGCAATCAGCCCCAGCATTTT
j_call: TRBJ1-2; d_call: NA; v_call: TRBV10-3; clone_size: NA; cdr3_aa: CAITGDSAHGYTF; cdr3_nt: TGTGCCATCACCGGGGACTCAGCACATGGCTACACCTTC
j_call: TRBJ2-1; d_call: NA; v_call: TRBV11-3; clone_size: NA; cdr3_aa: CASSQRTFGSPFF; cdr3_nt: TGTGCCAGCAGCCAAAGAACGTTCGGGAGTCCGTTCTTC
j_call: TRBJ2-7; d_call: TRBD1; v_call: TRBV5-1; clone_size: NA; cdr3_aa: CASRMIPGQGYEQYF; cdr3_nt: TGCGCCAGCAGGATGATTCCGGGACAGGGGTACGAGCAGTACTTC
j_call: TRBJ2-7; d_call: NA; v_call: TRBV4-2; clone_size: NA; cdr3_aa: CASSQDPGRLYEQYF; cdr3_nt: TGTGCCAGCAGCCAAGATCCAGGCCGCCTCTACGAGCAGTACTTC
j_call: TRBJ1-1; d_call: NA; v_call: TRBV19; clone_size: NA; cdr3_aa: CASSMGRNVLAEAFF; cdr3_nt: TGTGCCAGTAGTATGGGGCGGAATGTACTCGCTGAAGCTTTCTTT
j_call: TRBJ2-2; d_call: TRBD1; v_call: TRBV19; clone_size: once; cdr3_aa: CASSTDRGTGELFF; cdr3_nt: TGTGCCAGTAGTACAGACAGGGGCACCGGGGAGCTGTTTTTT
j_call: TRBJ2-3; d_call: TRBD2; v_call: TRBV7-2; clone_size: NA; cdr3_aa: CASSLQAGNTDTQYF; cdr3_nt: TGTGCCAGCAGCTTACAAGCGGGGAACACAGATACGCAGTATTTT
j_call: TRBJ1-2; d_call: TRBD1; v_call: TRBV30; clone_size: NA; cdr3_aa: CAWSPMTGPFGGYTF; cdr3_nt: TGTGCCTGGAGTCCAATGACAGGGCCATTCGGTGGCTACACCTTC
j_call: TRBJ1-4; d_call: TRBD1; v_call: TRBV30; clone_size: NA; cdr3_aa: CAWSEGAANEKLFF; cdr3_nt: TGTGCCTGGAGTGAGGGGGCAGCTAATGAAAAACTGTTTTTT
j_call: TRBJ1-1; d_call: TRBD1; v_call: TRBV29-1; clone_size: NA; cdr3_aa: CSARQGITEAFF; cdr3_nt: TGCAGCGCAAGACAGGGAATCACTGAAGCTTTCTTT
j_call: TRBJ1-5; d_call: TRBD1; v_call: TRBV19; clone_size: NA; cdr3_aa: CASRGGTGGGQPQHF; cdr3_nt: TGTGCCAGTAGGGGGGGGACAGGGGGTGGGCAGCCCCAGCATTTT
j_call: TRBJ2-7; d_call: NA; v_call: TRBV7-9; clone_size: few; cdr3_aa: CASSSQGDVTYEQYF; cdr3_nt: TGTGCCAGCAGCTCACAGGGTGATGTGACCTACGAGCAGTACTTC
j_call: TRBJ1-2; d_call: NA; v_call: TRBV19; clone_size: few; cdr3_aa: CASSPGQNYGYTF; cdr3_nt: TGTGCCAGTAGTCCGGGACAAAACTATGGCTACACCTTC